The rows below give T cell receptor beta chains drawn from one sample of a study of T cells in Graves' hyperthyroidism and ophthalmopathy. TCRdb reanalysed the multiplex PCR reads using MiXCR and keeps one entry per CDR3 protein. The profile shows around 520,000 distinct CDR3 sequences, 14% of them singletons. Specimen: blood. These receptor sequences come from a woman aged 18-29 years with Graves' hyperthyroidism. CDR3s include the opening cysteine and the closing phenylalanine or tryptophan. A D gene is named only where the DNA matches it firmly. Some rows have no size entry. The others give once, few or many, or a class for an expanded clone.

d_call clone_size j_call cdr3_length v_call cdr3_nt cdr3_aa
TRBD1 many TRBJ1-1 12 TRBV11-1 TGTGCCAGCAGCTGGGACAGCACTGAAGCTTTCTTT CASSWDSTEAFF
TRBD2 many TRBJ2-1 15 TRBV20-1 TGCAGTGCGAAAGGGACTAGCGGGATCCGGAGTGAGCAGTTCTTC CSAKGTSGIRSEQFF
NA many TRBJ2-1 16 TRBV30 TGTGCCTGGAGTCCACCGAGCGCGGGACGTGCCAATGAGCAGTTCTTC CAWSPPSAGRANEQFF
NA few TRBJ1-2 13 TRBV6-1 TGTGCCAGCAGCCCCCGGGGGTTAGATGGCTACACCTTC CASSPRGLDGYTF
TRBD2 many TRBJ2-7 15 TRBV18 TGTGCCAGCTCTCGGGGGGGGCAGAACTCCTACGAGCAGTACTTC CASSRGGQNSYEQYF
NA NA TRBJ1-1 12 TRBV28 TGTGCCACCCCGTCGCAAGATGGAGAAGCTTTCTTT CATPSQDGEAFF
NA many TRBJ1-5 14 TRBV6-6 TGTGCCAGCAGTTACCAGGGGCCAAGGCAGCCCCAGCATTTT CASSYQGPRQPQHF
TRBD1 NA TRBJ2-3 15 TRBV3-1 TGTGCCAGCAGCCAAGACCAGGGGGGCACAGATACGCAGTATTTT CASSQDQGGTDTQYF
NA many TRBJ2-4 13 TRBV11-2 TGTGCCAGTGCGCCTATTCAGGGAAACATTCAGTACTTC CASAPIQGNIQYF
NA NA TRBJ2-3 14 TRBV20-1 TGCAGTGCCCACAGGGCGGTGAACACAGATACGCAGTATTTT CSAHRAVNTDTQYF
NA many TRBJ1-1 13 TRBV18 TGTGCCAGTAGTCCGAGGGGCGACACTGAAGCTTTCTTT CASSPRGDTEAFF
TRBD1 NA TRBJ1-1 16 TRBV19 TGTGCCAGCAGCATTAGACAGGGGAGGAGGGACACTGAAGCTTTCTTT CASSIRQGRRDTEAFF
NA few TRBJ2-3 14 TRBV20-1 TGCAGTGCAACTCTGGGCGCAATCACAGATACGCAGTATTTT CSATLGAITDTQYF
NA NA TRBJ2-7 14 TRBV11-2 TGTGCCAGCAGCTTCCACGCGGGGTCCTACGAGCAGTACTTC CASSFHAGSYEQYF
TRBD1 many TRBJ1-2 17 TRBV12-3/TRBV12-4 TGTGCCAGCAGTTTAAATGGGGGGGACAGGGTTTTGCGGGGCTACACCTTC CASSLNGGDRVLRGYTF
TRBD2 many TRBJ2-5 15 TRBV12-3/TRBV12-4 TGTGCCAGCAAACCGGGACTAGCGGGAATGGAGACCCAGTACTTC CASKPGLAGMETQYF
NA many TRBJ2-3 18 TRBV2 TGTGCCAGCAGTGAGAGGGGGCAAGCGGGACTCAGCACAGATACGCAGTATTTT CASSERGQAGLSTDTQYF
NA few TRBJ1-1 20 TRBV19 TGTGCCAGTAGTATAAGGTTTGGGGCAGGGGAGTATGCGATGAACACTGAAGCTTTCTTT CASSIRFGAGEYAMNTEAFF
NA many TRBJ2-1 15 TRBV20-1 TGCAGTGCTAGCCTTGCGGGCAATAACTACAATGAGCAGTTCTTC CSASLAGNNYNEQFF
NA many TRBJ1-4 16 TRBV11-2 TGTGCCAGCAGGACGATGGGGGGGGCTAGGGTTGAAAAACTGTTTTTT CASRTMGGARVEKLFF
NA many TRBJ1-2 14 TRBV20-1 TGCAGTGCTACCCCCCCGGACAGCCTGTATGGCTACACCTTC CSATPPDSLYGYTF
TRBD2 many TRBJ2-3 17 TRBV2 TGTGCCAGCAGTGGGCCGGGAGGTGGCAGACCCACAGATACGCAGTATTTT CASSGPGGGRPTDTQYF
TRBD1 many TRBJ2-7 14 TRBV7-2 TGTGCCAGCAGCCTATACAGGGGGCCCTACGAGCAGTACTTC CASSLYRGPYEQYF
NA NA TRBJ1-4 14 TRBV30 TGTGCCTGCTCCCCATGGGAAGAGGGAGAAAAACTGTTTTTT CACSPWEEGEKLFF
TRBD2 NA TRBJ2-2 18 TRBV29-1 TGCAGCGTTGAATCCCCGGGACTAGCGGGAGTGAAAACCGGGGAGCTGTTTTTT CSVESPGLAGVKTGELFF
NA many TRBJ1-4 14 TRBV10-3 TGTGCCATCCGGGCGGGGCCAACTAATGAAAAACTGTTTTTT CAIRAGPTNEKLFF
NA many TRBJ1-2 15 TRBV12-3/TRBV12-4 TGTGCCAGTAAGGGGGGGCAGGGGCTAATTTATGGCTACACCTTC CASKGGQGLIYGYTF
NA NA TRBJ2-5 17 TRBV6-2/TRBV6-3 TGTGCCAGCTATTTACAGATTAGGGGCCCGAAAGAAGAGACCCAGTACTTC CASYLQIRGPKEETQYF
TRBD1 few TRBJ2-1 14 TRBV18 TGTGCCAGCACCGGGACAGACGCCGCTAATGAGCAGTTCTTC CASTGTDAANEQFF
NA few TRBJ1-5 13 TRBV27 TGTGCCAGCAGTTTGGTGGGTGGACAGCCCCAGCATTTT CASSLVGGQPQHF
TRBD1 NA TRBJ1-5 18 TRBV7-2 TGTGCCAGCAGCTGGAGCGGACAGGGGGGGGATAGCAATCAGCCCCAGCATTTT CASSWSGQGGDSNQPQHF
NA NA TRBJ2-1 15 TRBV2 TGTGCCAGCAGTGAACGGTCCTACTCCTACAATGAGCAGTTCTTC CASSERSYSYNEQFF
NA many TRBJ2-5 16 TRBV3-1 TGTGCCAGCAGCCAAGCACTTTTTAGTTCAAGAGAGACCCAGTACTTC CASSQALFSSRETQYF
TRBD2 many TRBJ2-3 18 TRBV18 TGTGCCAGCTCACCACTGACTAGCGGGAGGCCGAGGGGAGATACGCAGTATTTT CASSPLTSGRPRGDTQYF